This T cell receptor beta chain was sequenced in a study of CD8 T cells in ankylosing spondylitis. Quantitative 5'-RACE was performed with molecular barcodes, and it yielded the TCR beta libraries. TCRdb re-analysed the 5' RACE reads in MiXCR, keeping a single row per CDR3 protein. The sample consists of 150,000 to 200,000 distinct CDR3 sequences, about a third of them appearing once. Regarding the study as a whole: It appeared that ankylosing spondylitis blood was characterized by a TCR beta motif of several highly homologous variants. Reportedly, disease-linked clones are significantly enriched in ankylosing spondylitis patients' matched synovial fluid.

CDR3 length: 16 residues. A word on this clonotype: Its antigen is not identified.

The V call is TRBV21-1, the J call TRBJ2-5. TRBV21-1 is described as a pseudogene. This TCR was sampled from a male donor with ankylosing spondylitis. The specimen sequenced was synovial fluid, either unsorted or a sorted T cell fraction (not recorded which). CDR3 in DNA: TGTGCCAGCAGCAACAGGCAGGCGAACCCTAAAGAGACCCAGTACTTC. This gives the protein CASSNRQANPKETQYF.